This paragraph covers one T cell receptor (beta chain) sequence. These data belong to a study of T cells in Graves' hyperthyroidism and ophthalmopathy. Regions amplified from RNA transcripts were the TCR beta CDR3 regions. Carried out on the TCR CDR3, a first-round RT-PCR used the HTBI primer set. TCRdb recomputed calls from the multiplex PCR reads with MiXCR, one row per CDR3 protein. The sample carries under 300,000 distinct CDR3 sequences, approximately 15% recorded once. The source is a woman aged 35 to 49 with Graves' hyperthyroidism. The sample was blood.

The CDR3 sequence is CASSPAGAKANYGYTF. The CDR3, as DNA: TGCGCCAGCAGTCCGGCTGGGGCCAAAGCTAACTATGGCTACACCTTC. The chain links TRBV5-1 to TRBJ1-2; possible D gene TRBD1, 5 bases. The V and J ends lost 5 bases and 0 bases respectively, with 17 bases between them. CDR3 length: 16 residues. Germline V gene sequence: CDR1 SGHRS, CDR2 YFSETQ.